One sample yielded the 14 T cell receptor beta chains listed below, sequenced in a study of T cells in Graves' hyperthyroidism and ophthalmopathy. From RNA transcripts, TCR beta CDR3 regions were amplified. The primer set for the first-round RT-PCR of the TCR CDR3 was HTBI. MiXCR was run by TCRdb on the multiplex PCR reads, yielding one entry per CDR3 protein. The data contain about 330,000 distinct CDR3 sequences, 12% to 15% of them seen just once; the ten biggest clones take up almost 35%. Sequenced sample: blood. These receptors originate from a woman in her 40s with Graves' ophthalmopathy.

The chain joins TRBV7-9 to TRBJ2-3; 13 bases fit TRBD2. CDR1 and CDR2 (germline): SEHNR, FQNEAQ (reference sequence). Trimming at V came to 5 bases and at J to 1 base, leaving 3 bases not matched to a gene. The CDR3 is made up of 16 amino acids. In nucleotides, the CDR3 is TGTGCCAGCAGCCACGGACTAGCGGGAGGCACAGATACGCAGTATTTT. It encodes CASSHGLAGGTDTQYF.

The chain recombines TRBV24-1 with TRBJ2-3; 8 nucleotides agree with TRBD1. V was pared by 9 bases and J by 5 bases, with 3 bases of the junction left unmatched. Germline V CDR1 and CDR2: KGHDR, SFDVKD. This CDR3 region has 12 residues. The CDR3 reads CATEDREDTQYF. CDR3 sequence (DNA): TGTGCCACCGAGGACAGGGAAGATACGCAGTATTTT.

This clonotype was seen at least ten times. The chain joins TRBV6-1 to TRBJ2-2; 8 positions agree with TRBD2. The germline V gene has CDR1 MNHNS and CDR2 SASEGT. V shed 4 bases and J 5 bases; nucleotides not matched to a gene: 6. The CDR3 has 15 amino acids. The CDR3 DNA reads TGTGCCAGCAGTGTGGCGGGAGGTGCTACCGGGGAGCTGTTTTTT. Its translation: CASSVAGGATGELFF.

This clonotype was seen more than once but under ten times. The CDR3, as DNA: TGTGCCAGCAGCTTGGGGCTTTTGTCCTACGAGCAGTACTTC. The encoded protein is CASSLGLLSYEQYF. The chain uses TRBV5-5 and TRBJ2-7; D is ambiguous. The length of the CDR3 is 14 residues. Trimming shortened V by 0 bases and J by 1 base, and 8 bases separated the two germline ends. Germline CDR1 SGHKS, CDR2 YYEKEE (reference sequence).

This clonotype has a count of ten or more. The chain uses TRBV12-3 or TRBV12-4 and TRBJ2-1, with 7 nucleotides matching TRBD1. CDR3 length: 14 residues. The ends lost 5 bases at V and 0 bases at J; junction bases unmatched: 1. CDR3 DNA sequence: TGTGCCAGCAGTCCAGGGGGCTCCTACAATGAGCAGTTCTTC. Its protein is CASSPGGSYNEQFF.

The rearrangement joins TRBV18 to TRBJ2-5; the D is unclear. Germline V gene data show CDR1 as KGHSH and CDR2 as LQKENI. V was trimmed by 5 bases and J by 5 bases, leaving 12 bases between them. The CDR3 runs 13 residues. In nucleotides, the CDR3 is TGTGCCAGCTCAATACGGTTCGGGGAGACCCAGTACTTC. This gives the protein CASSIRFGETQYF.

This clonotype was detected many times. The chain is built from TRBV28 and TRBJ2-5; D might be TRBD1 (6 bases). Trimming cost V 4 bases and J 2 bases, with 17 bases left between them. The CDR3 extends over 16 amino acids. From germline, CDR1 is MDHEN and CDR2 SYDVKM. CDR3 sequence reads: CASSSPLGQLQETQYF. CDR3 nucleotides: TGTGCCAGCAGTTCCCCGCTAGGACAGCTACAAGAGACCCAGTACTTC.

The chain links TRBV20-1 to TRBJ1-2; a weak D match, TRBD1 (5 bases). The length of the CDR3 is 15 residues. Germline-derived CDR1 and CDR2 are DFQATT and SNEGSKA (reference sequence). The ends were cut back, 5 bases at V and 8 bases at J, with 24 bases in the middle. CDR3 residues: CSAPQEGTWRGGYTF. CDR3 DNA sequence: TGCAGTGCTCCCCAGGAAGGGACCTGGCGAGGGGGCTACACCTTC.

The chain is built from TRBV20-1 and TRBJ2-4; D call uncertain. V lost 1 base, J lost 2 bases, and 9 bases lay in between. This CDR3 comprises 14 residues. Germline-derived CDR1 and CDR2 are DFQATT and SNEGSKA (reference sequence). CDR3 region: CSARGGSTKNIQYF. The CDR3 DNA reads as TGCAGTGCTAGAGGAGGCTCGACCAAAAACATTCAGTACTTC.

At least ten counts were recorded for this clonotype. The J gene is TRBJ2-5, the V gene TRBV6-1; the D gene could be TRBD1 or TRBD2 (5 bases each). The ends were cut back, 4 bases at V and 0 bases at J, with 9 bases in the middle. Germline CDR1 and CDR2: MNHNS and SASEGT. This CDR3 is built from 14 residues. In nucleotides, the CDR3 is TGTGCCAGCAGTGTAGGGACCAACCAAGAGACCCAGTACTTC. It is translated as CASSVGTNQETQYF.

The chain joins TRBV5-6 to TRBJ2-7; D is perhaps TRBD2 (5 bases). Trimming cost V 3 bases and J 2 bases, with 12 bases left between them. This CDR3 comprises 14 residues. Germline CDR1 is SGHDT and CDR2 is YYEEEE. CDR3 nucleotide sequence: TGTGCCAGCAGCTCGTTTGGGAGCACCTACGAGCAGTACTTC. Amino acids: CASSSFGSTYEQYF.

The sample holds many counts of this clonotype. The gene calls are TRBV11-2 and TRBJ1-2; perhaps TRBD1 as D (6 bases). Germline lookup yields CDR1 SGHAT and CDR2 FQNNGV. V lost 4 bases, J lost 0 bases, and 9 bases lay in between. The CDR3 covers 14 residues. The CDR3 sequence is CASSYRTANYGYTF. The CDR3 nucleotides are TGTGCCAGCAGCTACCGGACAGCTAACTATGGCTACACCTTC.

The rearrangement links TRBV19 to TRBJ2-5; D is possibly TRBD1 (6 bases). The CDR3 length is 15 residues. V lost 5 bases, J lost 2 bases, and 15 bases lay in between. Per germline, CDR1 LNHDA and CDR2 SQIVND (reference sequence). The CDR3 DNA follows: TGTGCCAGTAGTCCAACCGGGACAAAACAAGAGACCCAGTACTTC. Translation: CASSPTGTKQETQYF.

This clonotype was seen many times. The rearrangement uses TRBV12-3 or TRBV12-4 and TRBJ1-1; no clear D gene. Trimming removed 3 bases at V and 6 bases at J, with 11 bases between. This CDR3 is 13 amino acids long. DNA of the CDR3: TGTGCCAGCAGTTTGTTAGCGAGCTCTGAAGCTTTCTTT. This encodes CASSLLASSEAFF.